Each of the 29 T cell receptor beta chains below was sequenced from the same sample in a study of identical twins. TCRdb itself ran the 5' RACE reads through MiXCR, one entry per CDR3 protein. The sample lists about 450,000 distinct CDR3 sequences; less than 20% were seen once. Sequencing input: naive T cells sorted from blood. The receptors stem from a man aged 45-65 years in good health.

This clonotype was seen more than once but under ten times. The rearrangement joins TRBV10-3 to TRBJ2-7, with D perhaps TRBD2 (7 bases). The CDR3 length is 14 residues. Trimming removed 4 bases at V and 8 bases at J, with 18 bases between. CDR1 is ENHRY, CDR2 SYGVKD, per germline. CDR3 in DNA: TGTGCCATCAGTGGAGAGGGGGGGGCAAGGAAGCAGTACTTC. Protein product: CAISGEGGARKQYF.

There are many counts of this clonotype. V usage is TRBV4-3 and J usage is TRBJ1-1, with D possibly TRBD1 on 6 matching bases. Germline lookup yields CDR1 LGHNA and CDR2 YSLEER. CDR3 length: 16 amino acids. Trimming pared 1 base from V and 5 bases from J, leaving 17 bases between. The CDR3 DNA reads as TGCGCCAGCAGCCAAGGTCCAGGGAAGGGGACAACTGAAGCTTTCTTT. Its protein is CASSQGPGKGTTEAFF.

J is TRBJ2-7 and V is TRBV6-2 or TRBV6-3, with 14 bases aligning to TRBD2. The CDR3 extends over 17 amino acids. V shed 6 bases, J shed 2 bases, and the junction held 9 bases outside the gene matches. CDR1 is MNHEY and CDR2 is SVGEGT in the germline V gene. This CDR3 is CASRPTSGRAEAYEQYF. The CDR3, as DNA: TGTGCCAGCAGGCCGACTAGCGGGAGGGCCGAAGCCTACGAGCAGTACTTC.

The V gene is TRBV11-2, the J gene TRBJ2-7; 7 bases line up with TRBD1. CDR3 length equals 12 residues. Germline CDR1 reads SGHAT; CDR2 reads FQNNGV. V trimming: 5 bases; J trimming: 9 bases; junction bases outside the gene matches: 7. The CDR3 sequence is CASSLDRVAQYF. The CDR3 nucleotides are TGTGCCAGCAGCCTCGACAGGGTCGCGCAGTACTTC.

This clonotype was counted only a few times. The chain has TRBV5-4 and TRBJ2-1; TRBD2 is a possible D gene (6 bases). Germline CDR1 SGHNT, CDR2 YYREEE (reference sequence). Trimming took 6 bases from V and 1 from J, leaving 11 bases between them. The length of the CDR3 is 14 residues. Written as DNA, the CDR3 is TGTGCCAGCACCGGGAGAGGGTCCTACAATGAGCAGTTCTTC. Amino acids: CASTGRGSYNEQFF.

V gene TRBV5-4 combines with J gene TRBJ2-5; TRBD1 agrees at 9 bases. The CDR3 contains 14 residues. Losses at the gene ends were 5 bases for V and 5 bases for J; bases not matched to a gene: 7. Germline-derived CDR1 and CDR2 are SGHNT and YYREEE (reference sequence). The CDR3 reads CASRPAGQGETQYF. CDR3 bases: TGTGCCAGCAGACCGGCCGGACAGGGGGAGACCCAGTACTTC.

This clonotype has a count of ten or more. This chain connects TRBV12-3 or TRBV12-4 to TRBJ1-2; a possible D gene is TRBD1 (5 bases). Trimming took off 6 bases at V and 2 bases at J, with 10 bases between the two ends. The CDR3 spans 13 residues. CDR3 sequence reads: CASSRWGNYGYTF. For the CDR3, the DNA is TGTGCCAGCAGCCGGTGGGGGAACTATGGCTACACCTTC.

This clonotype turned up a few times. DNA of the CDR3: TGTGCCAGCAGCCAATTCTCAACAGATACGCAGTATTTT. It encodes CASSQFSTDTQYF. This chain connects TRBV3-1 to TRBJ2-3; D remains ambiguous. Per germline, CDR1 LGHDT and CDR2 YNNKEL (reference sequence). The CDR3 loop spans 13 amino acids. The V end lost 2 bases, the J end lost 3 bases, and 6 bases lay between the germline ends.

The chain joins TRBV30 to TRBJ2-1; TRBD2 matches at 7 bases. The CDR3 length is 15 residues. Germline-derived CDR1 and CDR2 are GTSNPN and SVGIG (reference sequence). V was clipped by 0 bases and J by 0 bases; unmatched bases: 2. The CDR3 loop is CAWSVGDYSYNEQFF. The CDR3 DNA is TGTGCCTGGAGTGTAGGGGACTACTCCTACAATGAGCAGTTCTTC.

This clonotype has a count of ten or more. V usage is TRBV25-1 and J usage is TRBJ1-2; 9 bases map to TRBD1. Germline trimming cut 3 bases from V and 8 bases from J; bases unmatched to any gene: 4. In germline, CDR1 is MGHDK, CDR2 SYGVNS. The CDR3 loop spans 13 amino acids. The CDR3 protein is CASSDWTGDGYTF. The CDR3 nucleotides are TGTGCCAGCAGTGACTGGACAGGGGACGGCTACACCTTC.

The chain uses TRBV5-1 and TRBJ2-3, with TRBD2 matching 14 bases. There are 15 residues in the CDR3. V was clipped by 4 bases and J by 4 bases; unmatched bases: 2. Germline lookup yields CDR1 SGHRS and CDR2 YFSETQ. In nucleotides, the CDR3 is TGCGCCAGCAGCGAGACTAGCGGGGGGGCAGATACGCAGTATTTT. This sequence encodes CASSETSGGADTQYF.

V and J are TRBV9 and TRBJ2-2, with D unresolved. This CDR3 contains 13 residues. V dropped 0 bases and J dropped 5 bases, with 5 bases sitting between them. CDR1 is SGDLS, CDR2 YYNGEE, per germline. This CDR3 is CASSVAATGELFF. Written as DNA, the CDR3 is TGTGCCAGCAGCGTAGCTGCAACCGGGGAGCTGTTTTTT.

This clonotype has at least ten counts. The V call is TRBV18, the J call TRBJ2-6; 7 positions match TRBD1. Losses at the gene ends were 5 bases for V and 2 bases for J; bases not matched to a gene: 3. This CDR3 comprises 15 residues. CDR1 KGHSH and CDR2 LQKENI come from the germline V gene. This CDR3 reads CASSNDRAGANVLTF. CDR3 sequence (DNA): TGTGCCAGCTCAAACGACAGGGCTGGGGCCAACGTCCTGACTTTC.

This clonotype occurred many times. V and J are TRBV7-3 and TRBJ2-2; D remains unclear. V lost 1 base to trimming and J lost 0 bases, with 9 bases between them. The CDR3 spans 16 residues. Germline lookup yields CDR1 SGHTA and CDR2 FQGTGA. The CDR3 region is CASSLNGRTNTGELFF. DNA of the CDR3: TGTGCCAGCAGCTTAAATGGCAGGACGAACACCGGGGAGCTGTTTTTT.

In its sample, this clonotype was seen a few times. V usage is TRBV28 and J usage is TRBJ1-2, with 8 bases lining up with TRBD1. Germline CDR1 reads MDHEN; CDR2 reads SYDVKM. With V trimmed by 5 bases and J by 5 bases, 7 bases remained unmatched. This CDR3 has 14 residues. The CDR3 sequence is CASSAETGAYGYTF. The CDR3 DNA sequence: TGTGCCAGCAGTGCTGAGACAGGGGCATATGGCTACACCTTC.

This clonotype was seen many times. This chain joins TRBV14 and TRBJ2-3, with 11 positions matching TRBD2. The germline gives CDR1 SGHDN, CDR2 FVKESK. CDR3 size: 15 residues. With V trimmed by 6 bases and J by 2 bases, 4 bases remained unmatched. CDR3 bases: TGTGCCAGCAGGCTAGCGGGAGGCACCACAGATACGCAGTATTTT. Amino acids: CASRLAGGTTDTQYF.

The V call is TRBV28, the J call TRBJ2-1; 9 positions match TRBD1. Germline V gives CDR1 MDHEN, CDR2 SYDVKM. With 5 bases clipped from V and 8 bases from J, the junction kept 13 bases outside the gene matches. This CDR3 has 16 amino acids. CDR3 sequence (DNA): TGTGCCAGCAGTATCATTGGTGGGACAGGGAGTTATGAGCAGTTCTTC. This encodes CASSIIGGTGSYEQFF.

This clonotype was counted at least ten times. The gene calls are TRBV7-9 and TRBJ2-1; 11 positions agree with TRBD2. CDR1 SEHNR and CDR2 FQNEAQ come from the germline V gene (reference sequence). The ends lost 5 bases at V and 5 bases at J; junction bases unmatched: 8. This CDR3 comprises 16 residues. In nucleotides, the CDR3 is TGTGCCAGCAGCCCCTTTACTAGCGGGGGAAACAATGAGCAGTTCTTC. Protein sequence: CASSPFTSGGNNEQFF. Variable domain in full (rest from reference TRBV7-9 and TRBJ2-1): DTGVSQNPRHKITKRGQNVTFRCDPISEHNRLYWYRQTLGQGPEFLTYFQNEAQLEKSRLLSDRFSAERPKGSFSTLEIQRTEQGDSAMYLCASSPFTSGGNNEQFFGPGTRLTVL.

This sequence joins TRBV30 and TRBJ2-4, with D hard to call. The V gene's germline CDR1 is GTSNPN and CDR2 SVGIG (reference sequence). The V end lost 3 bases, the J end lost 0 bases, and 6 bases lay between the germline ends. This CDR3 is 13 amino acids long. Here the CDR3 DNA reads TGTGCCTGGAGGGGAATAGCCAAAAACATTCAGTACTTC. Protein product: CAWRGIAKNIQYF.

This clonotype has at least ten counts. The chain carries TRBV7-9 and TRBJ2-7, with D possibly matching TRBD1 (5 bases). The CDR3 is 15 amino acids. The germline V gene has CDR1 SEHNR and CDR2 FQNEAQ (reference sequence). V dropped 3 bases and J dropped 6 bases, with 18 bases sitting between them. CDR3 loop: CASSFGRGVTGEQYF. CDR3 bases: TGTGCCAGCAGCTTCGGTAGGGGTGTGACTGGCGAGCAGTACTTC.

V is TRBV11-2 and J is TRBJ1-5, with D hard to call. The CDR3 extends over 15 amino acids. Germline CDR1 SGHAT, CDR2 FQNNGV. V was clipped by 5 bases and J by 7 bases, with 18 bases between them. The CDR3 coding sequence is TGTGCCAGCAGCGTAAATGTCCGGACCGGACAGCCCCAGCATTTT. Protein sequence: CASSVNVRTGQPQHF.

This clonotype came up a few times. The chain joins TRBV7-9 to TRBJ2-1, with 8 bases fitting TRBD1. The CDR3 extends over 14 amino acids. With 7 bases clipped from V and 4 bases from J, the junction kept 6 bases outside the gene matches. From germline, CDR1 is SEHNR and CDR2 FQNEAQ (reference sequence). The CDR3 DNA reads TGTGCCAGCAAGACAGGGGTCTCGTACAATGAGCAGTTCTTC. It yields the protein CASKTGVSYNEQFF.

In this sample, this clonotype turned up a few times. The chain combines TRBV12-3 or TRBV12-4 with TRBJ2-4; 8 nucleotides agree with TRBD1. V lost 6 bases and J lost 6; bases outside the gene matches: 4. The CDR3 spans 13 residues. Here the CDR3 reads CASRQGVGNIQYF. The DNA for the CDR3 is TGTGCCAGCAGACAGGGGGTAGGAAACATTCAGTACTTC.

The chain carries TRBV6-2 or TRBV6-3 and TRBJ2-7; 10 nucleotides align to TRBD2. J lost 3 bases, V lost 0 bases, and 2 bases had no gene match. Germline CDR1 and CDR2: MNHEY and SVGEGT. This CDR3 has 15 amino acids. CDR3 nucleotide sequence: TGTGCCAGCAGTTACTCGCCTAGCGGGAGCTACGAGCAGTACTTC. This sequence encodes CASSYSPSGSYEQYF.

The chain carries TRBV10-2 and TRBJ2-1, with a tentative D call TRBD1 (6 bases). Looked up from germline, CDR1 is WSHSY and CDR2 is SAAADI. The CDR3 runs 12 residues. Trimming pared 8 bases from V and 7 bases from J, leaving 12 bases between. The CDR3 DNA reads as TGCGCCAGCCTGCAGGGGCGGAATGAGCAGTTCTTC. This encodes CASLQGRNEQFF.

This clonotype was counted a few times. The chain uses TRBV12-3 or TRBV12-4 and TRBJ2-3; TRBD1 matches 10 bases. J was trimmed by 4 bases and V by 2 bases; bases with no gene match: 6. There are 16 residues in the CDR3. Written as DNA, the CDR3 is TGTGCCAGCAGTTTAAGGACAGGGGGTGGCGCAGATACGCAGTATTTT. Its translation is CASSLRTGGGADTQYF.

There are a few counts of this clonotype. The chain has TRBV19 and TRBJ2-1; possibly TRBD2 for D (6 bases). CDR1 and CDR2 from the germline V gene are LNHDA and SQIVND (reference sequence). Trimming took 4 bases from V and 9 from J, leaving 13 bases between them. The length of the CDR3 is 13 residues. The CDR3 DNA reads TGTGCCAGTAGTACGGGCCGAGCGGGTGAGCAGTTCTTC. It specifies CASSTGRAGEQFF.

This chain uses TRBV20-1 with TRBJ2-2; maybe TRBD1 (6 bases). Germline V gene data show CDR1 as DFQATT and CDR2 as SNEGSKA (reference sequence). The CDR3 extends over 12 amino acids. For the CDR3, the DNA is TGCAGCGCCAGGGGGAACACCGGGGAGCTGTTTTTT. This codes for CSARGNTGELFF.

In its sample, this clonotype was seen many times. This rearrangement joins TRBV5-5 to TRBJ2-1; a weak D match, TRBD2 (6 bases). Trimming stripped 4 bases from V and 5 bases from J, with 16 bases between. The CDR3 consists of 15 residues. Germline values: CDR1 SGHKS, CDR2 YYEKEE (reference sequence). The CDR3 here is CASSLLGQRDNEQFF. In nucleotides, the CDR3 is TGTGCCAGCAGCCTGCTTGGCCAGCGGGACAATGAGCAGTTCTTC.